This TCR beta chain was retrieved from a study of blood T cell repertoires in COVID-19 (dated by TCRdb to between 2020 and 2021). With regard to the full study: Collaborator samples came from the United States, Italy and Spain and covered acute and convalescent phases of COVID-19. The samples were drawn from the first 160 participants of the ongoing ImmuneRACE study and from some 1,300 subjects provided by 6 global collaborators. The prospective study material was composed of cDNA or gDNA derived from T cells, B-cell-depleted T cells, or PBMCs. The repertoires were made available in a free public database intended to serve as a resource for research on the immune response to SARS-CoV-2. Where HLA class I and class II types were available, the types were taken from metadata supplied by the sample provider, not from assay-based typing. Nearly every sample came with metadata listing a de-identified subject ID, COVID-19 status, age in years and sex. Subjects who had been exposed to COVID-19, were actively infected with it, or had recovered from it provided the deeply sampled blood TCRbeta repertoires that made up the dataset. Findings and caveats that apply to the study as a whole: The quantity of clinical and demographic metadata differed by source and by participant and was supplied without curation.

Each collaborating institution followed its own protocols to collect whole blood in K2EDTA tubes. Collaborator samples were shipped for TCRbeta analysis as frozen whole blood, isolated PBMCs, or DNA extracted from either sample type. The germline V gene encodes CDR1 LGHNA and CDR2 YNFKEQ. The V and J ends are trimmed by 5 bases and 4 bases, leaving 17 bases between them. Its CDR3 holds 16 amino acids, cysteine through phenylalanine. The CDR3 DNA has 48 bases and is translated from base 1. TCRbeta CDR3 regions were amplified from genomic DNA using the immunoSEQ Assay, a bias-controlled multiplex PCR. In the paper's pipeline: The number of nucleated cells in each sample was estimated by amplification of reference gene primers within the assay. To quantify the absolute abundance of each unique TCRbeta CDR3 rearrangement, sequence reads were collapsed and filtered. For each sample, productive Simpson clonality was calculated as the square root of Simpson's diversity index over productive rearrangements. This is the immuneACCESS table as TCRdb keeps it, with only in-frame sequences that have V and J called. A part of the clones is gone; compared with another copy, unresolved V genes explain less than half, and the rest is unexplained. That table furnishes V, J and clone size, whereas the DNA furnished D and trimming. The sample table shows approximately 140,000 clones, and about 84% are seen once. The ten largest clonotypes hold approximately 6.6% of the sample.

Notes on this clone: No cognate antigen has been identified for it. No quality values exist for individual bases; no much larger clone is one base distant.

This sequence was found in a human donor in a cohort sampled during active COVID-19. The sample comprised peripheral blood. The chain employs TRBV4-2 and TRBJ2-2, and TRBD2 may be the D gene, going by 6 matching bases. Here the CDR3 is given as CASSTRTTMGTGELFF. The nucleotide sequence reads TGTGCCAGCAGCACCCGGACTACAATGGGCACCGGGGAGCTGTTTTTT.